Shown below are 24 T cell receptor beta chains from a single sample sequenced in a study of long-term antiretroviral therapy in people with HIV. Sequencing relied on immunoSEQ assay v3.0, run at survey level. This table comes from immunoSEQ multiplex PCR, and its TCRdb copy is limited to in-frame clones, with some not included. The table includes approximately 27,000 clones, 90% detected once. The specimen comprised unsorted PBMCs, sampled more than 5 years after starting antiretroviral therapy. The receptors were sampled from a woman aged 40 to 50 with HIV.

The rearrangement joins TRBV7-9 to TRBJ2-7; D gene uncertain. Germline-derived CDR1 and CDR2 are SEHNR and FQNEAQ (reference sequence). The CDR3 length is 16 residues. Trimming left V 5 bases short and J 6 bases short, with 23 bases between. The CDR3 loop is CASSQTAQQIFGEQYF. As DNA, the CDR3 is TGTGCCAGCAGCCAAACGGCCCAGCAGATCTTCGGCGAGCAGTACTTC.

CDR3 sequence reads: CASMSRASNQPQHF. The DNA of the CDR3 is TGTGCCAGCATGAGCAGGGCCAGCAATCAGCCCCAGCATTTT. V is TRBV6-5 and J is TRBJ1-5, with TRBD1 as a possible D gene (5 bases). The V and J ends lost 7 bases and 1 base respectively, with 11 bases between them. Looked up from germline, CDR1 is MNHEY and CDR2 is SVGAGI. The CDR3 covers 14 residues.

This chain joins TRBV20-1 and TRBJ2-7, with D hard to call. CDR3 length equals 11 residues. The germline CDR1 and CDR2 sequences are DFQATT and SNEGSKA (reference sequence). Trimming shortened V by 7 bases and J by 7 bases, and 14 bases separated the two germline ends. Here the CDR3 DNA reads TGCAGTGGTCAAGGGAAGGATGAGCAGTACTTC. Amino acid sequence: CSGQGKDEQYF.

The sample holds a few counts of this clone. A much larger clone sits a single nucleotide away, making a read error possible. For the CDR3, the DNA is TGTGCCAGCAGTGAGAGCTCCTACGAGCAGTACTTC. Amino acids: CASSESSYEQYF. The chain recombines TRBV6-1 with TRBJ2-7; no clear D. CDR1 is MNHNS, CDR2 SASEGT, per germline. This CDR3 spans 12 amino acids. Trimming removed 3 bases from V and 0 bases from J, with 3 bases in between.

The V call is TRBV5-5, the J call TRBJ2-7, with TRBD1 matching over 8 bases. The CDR3 is made up of 13 amino acids. Germline lookup yields CDR1 SGHKS and CDR2 YYEKEE (reference sequence). V was pared by 3 bases and J by 6 bases, with 5 bases of the junction left unmatched. The CDR3 sequence is CASSSQGVGEQYF. The DNA for the CDR3 is TGTGCCAGCAGCTCACAGGGGGTGGGCGAGCAGTACTTC. The entire variable domain, with the rest obtained from reference TRBV5-5 and TRBJ2-7, is as follows: DAGVTQSPTHLIKTRGQQVTLRCSPISGHKSVSWYQQVLGQGPQFIFQYYEKEERGRGNFPDRFSARQFPNYSSELNVNALLLGDSALYLCASSSQGVGEQYFGPGTRLTVT.

The chain combines TRBV10-3 with TRBJ2-3; maybe TRBD2 (5 bases). The germline V gene encodes CDR1 ENHRY and CDR2 SYGVKD. The CDR3 length is 15 residues. Deletions cut 4 bases from V and 1 base from J, with 12 bases between. CDR3 DNA sequence: TGTGCCATCAGTGTAGAGGGTAGTGGCACAGATACGCAGTATTTT. Amino acids: CAISVEGSGTDTQYF.

V gene TRBV11-2 combines with J gene TRBJ2-1; possible D gene TRBD1, 5 bases. The CDR3 contains 14 residues. The germline CDR1 and CDR2 sequences are SGHAT and FQNNGV. Between the trimmed V and J ends, which lost 0 bases and 12 bases, there was a span of 15 bases. CDR3 nucleotides: TGTGCCAGCAGCTTAGATGTGACCCCCCAGGGGCAGTTCTTC. It specifies CASSLDVTPQGQFF.

The rearrangement uses TRBV11-3 and TRBJ2-7, with TRBD1 matching over 8 bases. Germline CDR1 is SGHNT and CDR2 is YENEEA. This CDR3 spans 15 amino acids. J lost 5 bases, V lost 4 bases, and 10 bases had no gene match. CDR3 in amino acids: CASSSYRDRQDEQYF. The CDR3 DNA reads TGTGCCAGCAGCTCATACCGGGACAGGCAGGACGAGCAGTACTTC.

V usage is TRBV5-1 and J usage is TRBJ1-1; maybe TRBD1 (5 bases). V was trimmed by 6 bases and J by 5 bases, leaving 14 bases between them. This CDR3 has 13 residues. Germline V gene lookup returns CDR1 SGHRS and CDR2 YFSETQ. The CDR3 protein is CASILPGGTEAFF. CDR3 nucleotides: TGCGCCAGCATACTGCCTGGGGGGACTGAAGCTTTCTTT.

This clone came up once. The chain combines TRBV6-5 with TRBJ2-7; 16 bases line up with TRBD2. Germline assignment: CDR1 MNHEY and CDR2 SVGAGI. J lost 2 bases, V lost 2 bases, and 0 bases had no gene match. The CDR3 is 16 amino acids. This chain's CDR3 is CASSYGTSGGAYEQYF. The CDR3 nucleotides read TGTGCCAGCAGTTACGGGACTAGCGGGGGGGCCTACGAGCAGTACTTC.

J is TRBJ1-4 and V is TRBV10-3; D gene unclear. CDR3 size: 13 residues. Germline V gene lookup returns CDR1 ENHRY and CDR2 SYGVKD. Trimming pared 11 bases from V and 2 bases from J, leaving 12 bases between. The CDR3 DNA follows: TGTGCCTCGAGGAGAATCACTAATGAAAAACTGTTTTTT. It specifies CASRRITNEKLFF.

The rearrangement joins TRBV29-1 to TRBJ2-3; D is unclear. Germline CDR1 reads SQVTM; CDR2 reads ANQGSEA. The CDR3 sequence is 13 residues long. Trimming removed 1 base from V and 4 bases from J, with 9 bases in between. The CDR3 loop reads CSVEVDRADTQYF. CDR3 in DNA: TGCAGCGTTGAAGTTGATAGGGCAGATACGCAGTATTTT.

V and J are TRBV27 and TRBJ2-7; the D call may be TRBD1 or TRBD2 (7 bases each). The CDR3 loop spans 17 amino acids. CDR1 and CDR2 from the germline V gene are MNHEY and SMNVEV (reference sequence). The germline V and J ends were trimmed by 5 bases and 5 bases, with 25 bases remaining between them. The CDR3 coding sequence is TGTGCCAGCAGTCCTGGGTGGGCGGGAGACAGGGTCAACGAGCAGTACTTC. Its protein is CASSPGWAGDRVNEQYF.

This clone was counted between two and nine times. This chain uses TRBV7-9 with TRBJ1-1; no reliable D call. The V gene lost 5 bases and the J gene lost 1 base, with 8 bases spanning the gap. CDR1 is SEHNR and CDR2 is FQNEAQ in the germline V gene (reference sequence). The CDR3 consists of 13 residues. The CDR3 spells CASSAAGNTEAFF. As DNA, the CDR3 is TGTGCCAGCAGCGCCGCGGGGAACACTGAAGCTTTCTTT. The full variable domain, rest sourced from reference TRBV7-9 and TRBJ1-1, is DTGVSQNPRHKITKRGQNVTFRCDPISEHNRLYWYRQTLGQGPEFLTYFQNEAQLEKSRLLSDRFSAERPKGSFSTLEIQRTEQGDSAMYLCASSAAGNTEAFFGQGTRLTVV.

The V call is TRBV15, the J call TRBJ2-7; D tentatively fits TRBD1 or TRBD2 (5 bases each). The CDR3 extends over 14 amino acids. In germline, CDR1 is LNHNV, CDR2 YYDKDF (reference sequence). The ends were cut back, 0 bases at V and 2 bases at J, with 8 bases in the middle. DNA for the CDR3: TGTGCCACCAGCAGAGATGTGGGACCCTACGAGCAGTACTTC. Residues: CATSRDVGPYEQYF.

The chain employs TRBV2 and TRBJ2-5; 12 bases are shared with TRBD1. This CDR3 spans 18 amino acids. Germline assignment: CDR1 SNHLY and CDR2 FYNNEI. Germline trimming cut 4 bases from V and 5 bases from J; bases unmatched to any gene: 14. CDR3 sequence: CASSGATGTGGYLETQYF. CDR3 sequence (DNA): TGTGCCAGCAGTGGGGCTACGGGGACAGGGGGCTATTTGGAGACCCAGTACTTC.

The chain recombines TRBV6-6 with TRBJ2-1, with D perhaps matching TRBD2 (6 bases). CDR3 length equals 13 residues. The V and J ends lost 6 bases and 4 bases respectively, with 10 bases between them. CDR1 and CDR2 from the germline V gene are MNHNY and SVGAGI (reference sequence). This CDR3 is CASSRDLYNEQFF. The CDR3 coding sequence is TGTGCCAGCAGCCGGGACTTATACAATGAGCAGTTCTTC.

V usage is TRBV5-5 and J usage is TRBJ1-6, with a possible D match to TRBD1 (6 bases). V was shortened by 4 bases and J by 6 bases, with 11 bases between the two germline ends. This CDR3 has 14 residues. Germline V gives CDR1 SGHKS, CDR2 YYEKEE (reference sequence). The CDR3 sequence: CASSLGQTNSPLHF. Written as DNA, the CDR3 is TGTGCCAGCAGCCTTGGACAGACTAATTCACCCCTCCACTTT.

This clone was picked up one time. The rearrangement joins TRBV6-1 to TRBJ2-1, with TRBD2 identical over 11 bases. This CDR3 spans 14 amino acids. Germline assignment: CDR1 MNHNS and CDR2 SASEGT. With 10 bases clipped from V and 6 bases from J, the junction kept 8 bases outside the gene matches. The CDR3 reads CATESSGRLNEQFF. The CDR3 DNA reads TGTGCCACCGAATCTAGCGGGAGGCTCAATGAGCAGTTCTTC.

A remark on this clone: A junction boundary mismatches the germline segment, possibly from a read error. The chain combines TRBV7-9 with TRBJ1-1, with 8 bases that match TRBD1. The length of the CDR3 is 13 residues. Looked up from germline, CDR1 is SEHNR and CDR2 is FQNEAQ (reference sequence). The CDR3 DNA follows: TGTGCCAGCAGCCTAGCGGGGCAGGGGGCGGCTTTCTTT. It specifies CASSLAGQGAAFF.

This chain uses TRBV2 with TRBJ2-3; D remains ambiguous. The V end lost 2 bases, the J end lost 8 bases, and 11 bases lay between the germline ends. Germline CDR1 SNHLY, CDR2 FYNNEI. This CDR3 region has 13 residues. CDR3 protein: CASSESAWGTQYF. The CDR3 DNA reads as TGTGCCAGCAGTGAATCTGCCTGGGGTACGCAGTATTTT.

This chain uses TRBV10-3 with TRBJ2-5; the D is unclear. V was pared by 3 bases and J by 1 base, with 6 bases between. The germline gives CDR1 ENHRY, CDR2 SYGVKD. The CDR3 totals 13 residues. The CDR3, as DNA: TGTGCCATCAGTGACCCCCCCCAAGAGACCCAGTACTTC. Protein sequence: CAISDPPQETQYF.

The chain couples TRBV4-1 to TRBJ1-1, with D uncertain. CDR3 length: 16 amino acids. Germline loops: CDR1 MGHRA, CDR2 YSYEKL. The ends were cut back, 1 base at V and 4 bases at J, with 16 bases in the middle. DNA of the CDR3: TGCGCCAGCAGCCAAGGTCTCGGGGTCGGGAGCACTGAAGCTTTCTTT. Its protein is CASSQGLGVGSTEAFF.

The V gene is TRBV5-5, the J gene TRBJ2-7; 9 positions agree with TRBD2. After removal of 3 bases from V and 3 bases from J, the junction contained 7 bases not matched to a gene. Germline CDR1 SGHKS, CDR2 YYEKEE (reference sequence). The CDR3 runs 15 residues. The CDR3 spells CASSSGGLAFYEQYF. The CDR3 DNA follows: TGTGCCAGCAGCTCGGGGGGACTAGCCTTCTACGAGCAGTACTTC.